This is a list of T cell receptor beta chains from one sample in a study of T cell changes during pregnancy in multiple sclerosis. The method was immunoSEQ multiplex PCR; TCRdb's version includes in-frame clones alone and lacks a portion of them. Among around 51,000 clones listed, around 94% were seen once. Sequenced material: CD4+ T cells from peripheral blood mononuclear cells, taken in the second trimester of pregnancy. Receptors were obtained from a female donor with multiple sclerosis, enrolled in a pregnancy study. Both conserved end residues are part of each CDR3. D genes are given only for firm matches. Size tells how often a clone was seen (once, few, many) or the class of an expanded clone, and some rows leave it out.

d_gene,abundance,j_gene,v_gene,CDR3aa,CDR3nt
NA,once,TRBJ1-1,TRBV5-6,CASSLAGPAEAFF,TGTGCCAGCAGCTTGGCAGGGCCGGCTGAAGCTTTCTTT
TRBD1,NA,TRBJ2-5,TRBV5-1,CASSKDRLGTQYF,TGCGCCAGCAGCAAGGACAGGTTGGGGACCCAGTACTTC
NA,NA,TRBJ2-2,TRBV27,CASSLQGRASGELFF,TGTGCCAGCAGTTTACAGGGGCGGGCATCCGGGGAGCTGTTTTTT
NA,NA,TRBJ1-5,TRBV5-4,CASSHEGGNQPQHF,TGTGCCAGCAGCCATGAGGGGGGCAATCAGCCCCAGCATTTT
TRBD2,NA,TRBJ2-5,TRBV9,CASSAGLRQETQYF,TGTGCCAGCAGCGCGGGACTACGCCAAGAGACCCAGTACTTC
TRBD1,once,TRBJ1-1,TRBV7-2,CASSPRQGMNTEAFF,TGTGCCAGCAGCCCCCGACAGGGGATGAACACTGAAGCTTTCTTT
TRBD2,NA,TRBJ2-2,TRBV29-1,CSVEIVAGNTGELFF,TGCAGCGTTGAAATAGTAGCGGGCAACACCGGGGAGCTGTTTTTT
NA,NA,TRBJ2-7,TRBV9,CASSVYAAGPYEQYF,TGTGCCAGCAGCGTATATGCCGCGGGTCCCTACGAGCAGTACTTC
TRBD1,NA,TRBJ1-1,TRBV4-3,CASSQARGRTEAFF,TGCGCCAGCAGCCAAGCGAGGGGGCGGACTGAAGCTTTCTTT
TRBD2,NA,TRBJ2-1,TRBV27,CASSLGSGGSNSYNEQFF,TGTGCCAGCAGTTTAGGGAGCGGGGGATCCAATTCCTACAATGAGCAGTTCTTC
TRBD1,NA,TRBJ1-6,TRBV5-4,CASSLEGQALPLHF,TGTGCCAGCAGTCTTGAAGGACAGGCCCTTCCCCTCCACTTT
TRBD1,NA,TRBJ1-2,TRBV7-9,CASSSLQGMNYGYTF,TGTGCCAGCAGCTCCTTACAGGGGATGAACTATGGCTACACCTTC
NA,NA,TRBJ2-5,TRBV19,CASSIGGMETQYF,TGTGCCAGTAGTATAGGAGGGATGGAGACCCAGTACTTC
TRBD2,NA,TRBJ2-7,TRBV10-3,CAISEGVSGGYYEQYF,TGTGCCATCAGTGAGGGTGTTAGCGGGGGGTACTACGAGCAGTACTTC
TRBD2,NA,TRBJ2-5,TRBV5-4,CASSSPREGRGETQYF,TGTGCCAGCAGTTCGCCCAGAGAGGGGCGGGGGGAGACCCAGTACTTC
NA,NA,TRBJ1-1,TRBV20-1,CSARAGGAFF,TGCAGTGCTAGAGCAGGTGGGGCTTTCTTT
NA,NA,TRBJ1-1,TRBV5-1,CASGLQGLNTEAFF,TGCGCCAGCGGGCTCCAGGGGCTTAACACTGAAGCTTTCTTT
NA,NA,TRBJ1-4,TRBV4-2,CASSQDPRTQGNEKLFF,TGTGCCAGCAGCCAAGACCCCAGGACACAGGGCAATGAAAAACTGTTTTTT
NA,NA,TRBJ1-2,TRBV7-2,CASSLIQGVYGYTF,TGTGCCAGCAGCTTAATCCAGGGCGTATATGGCTACACCTTC
NA,NA,TRBJ1-1,TRBV4-3,CASSQGGTGNTEAFF,TGCGCCAGCAGCCAAGGAGGAACAGGGAACACTGAAGCTTTCTTT
NA,NA,TRBJ1-1,TRBV27,CASSTQKPQDMNTEAFF,TGTGCCAGCAGTACGCAAAAACCACAGGACATGAACACTGAAGCTTTCTTT
TRBD2,NA,TRBJ2-6,TRBV11-2,CASSLRGVGANVLTF,TGTGCCAGCAGCCTCCGGGGGGTTGGGGCCAACGTCCTGACTTTC
TRBD1,NA,TRBJ2-2,TRBV19,CASSTRTGASTGELFF,TGTGCCAGTAGTACCCGGACAGGGGCGAGCACCGGGGAGCTGTTTTTT
TRBD2,NA,TRBJ2-3,TRBV10-3,CAISGEASGYTSTDTQYF,TGTGCCATCAGCGGGGAGGCTAGCGGGTATACTAGCACAGATACGCAGTATTTT
TRBD2,NA,TRBJ2-1,TRBV5-6,CASSYEGTSGGGNEQFF,TGTGCCAGCAGCTACGAGGGGACTAGCGGGGGGGGTAATGAGCAGTTCTTC
NA,once,TRBJ2-7,TRBV7-3,CASSLSTGVYEQYF,TGTGCCAGCAGCCTCTCGACAGGAGTCTACGAGCAGTACTTC
NA,once,TRBJ1-1,TRBV5-1,CASSLAGPGAEAFF,TGCGCCAGCAGCTTGGCCGGGCCGGGGGCTGAAGCTTTCTTT
NA,once,TRBJ2-2,TRBV5-4,CASSLIAGDTGELFF,TGTGCCAGCAGCTTGATCGCCGGGGACACCGGGGAGCTGTTTTTT
NA,once,TRBJ2-3,TRBV6-5,CASTRLGGQDTQYF,TGTGCCAGCACTAGGCTCGGGGGGCAAGATACGCAGTATTTT
TRBD1,NA,TRBJ2-3,TRBV7-2,CASTQGTGSTDTQYF,TGTGCCAGCACCCAGGGGACAGGGTCGACTGATACGCAGTATTTT
TRBD2,NA,TRBJ2-2,TRBV7-2,CASSPGGAGTGELFF,TGTGCCAGCAGCCCCGGGGGGGCGGGGACCGGGGAGCTGTTTTTT
TRBD2,NA,TRBJ2-2,TRBV27,CASSFSGLDGTGELFF,TGTGCCAGCAGTTTTTCGGGACTAGACGGTACCGGGGAGCTGTTTTTT
NA,NA,TRBJ1-6,TRBV25-1,CASSGLGRYNSPLHF,TGTGCCAGCTCAGGATTGGGGAGATATAATTCACCCCTCCACTTT
NA,NA,TRBJ2-3,TRBV7-2,CASSLASSGRSSTDTQYF,TGTGCCAGCAGCTTAGCCAGTAGCGGAAGATCTAGCACAGATACGCAGTATTTT
NA,NA,TRBJ2-5,TRBV7-7,CASSLATGDSETQYF,TGTGCTAGCAGCTTAGCAACGGGGGATAGTGAGACCCAGTACTTC
TRBD1,NA,TRBJ2-7,TRBV5-6,CASSLAGQGYEQYF,TGTGCCAGCAGCTTGGCGGGACAGGGCTACGAGCAGTACTTC
TRBD1,NA,TRBJ1-2,TRBV7-2,CASSVTGTAFYGYTF,TGTGCCAGCAGCGTAACCGGGACAGCCTTCTATGGCTACACCTTC
NA,few,TRBJ2-7,TRBV21-1,CASSKSPGQNLYEQYF,TGTGCCAGCAGCAAATCACCGGGACAGAACCTCTACGAGCAGTACTTC
NA,NA,TRBJ1-6,TRBV7-3,CASSADSNSPLHF,TGTGCCAGCTCCGCGGACAGCAATTCACCCCTCCACTTT
NA,NA,TRBJ2-7,TRBV19,CASRGAYDRPYEQYF,TGTGCCAGTAGGGGGGCCTACGACAGGCCCTACGAGCAGTACTTC
TRBD1,once,TRBJ1-1,TRBV19,CASSKHQGGPEAFF,TGTGCCAGTAGTAAACACCAGGGGGGTCCTGAAGCTTTCTTT
TRBD2,NA,TRBJ2-1,TRBV14,CASSRTSGGSYNEQFF,TGTGCCAGCAGCCGGACTAGCGGGGGGTCCTACAATGAGCAGTTCTTC
TRBD2,NA,TRBJ2-5,TRBV5-5,CASSLRGGTLQETQYF,TGTGCCAGCAGTCTCCGGGGGGGAACCCTCCAAGAGACCCAGTACTTC
NA,NA,TRBJ1-1,TRBV7-8,CASSFLTLGDTEAFF,TGTGCCAGCAGCTTTTTGACCCTTGGAGACACTGAAGCTTTCTTT
TRBD1,NA,TRBJ2-3,TRBV11-1,CASSLRRQGFTDTQYF,TGTGCCAGCAGCTTACGACGACAGGGGTTCACAGATACGCAGTATTTT
NA,NA,TRBJ2-1,TRBV29-1,CSVANNEQFF,TGCAGCGTTGCCAACAATGAGCAGTTCTTC
NA,NA,TRBJ1-2,TRBV29-1,CSAPGGVGGYTF,TGCAGCGCCCCAGGAGGGGTGGGTGGCTACACCTTC